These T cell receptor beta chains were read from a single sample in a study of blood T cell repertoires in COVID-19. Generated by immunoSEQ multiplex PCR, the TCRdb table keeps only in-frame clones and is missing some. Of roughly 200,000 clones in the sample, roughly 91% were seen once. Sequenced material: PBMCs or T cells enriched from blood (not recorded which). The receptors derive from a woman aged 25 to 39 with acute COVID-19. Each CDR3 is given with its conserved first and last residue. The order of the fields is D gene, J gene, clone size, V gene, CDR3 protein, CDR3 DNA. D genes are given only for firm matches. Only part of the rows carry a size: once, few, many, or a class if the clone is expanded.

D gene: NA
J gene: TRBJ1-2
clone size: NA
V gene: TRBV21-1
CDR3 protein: CASSKAQGRTGFGYGYTF
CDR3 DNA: TGTGCCAGCAGCAAAGCTCAAGGGCGGACAGGGTTTGGCTATGGCTACACCTTC

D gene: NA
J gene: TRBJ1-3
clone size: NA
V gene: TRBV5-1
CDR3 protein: CASHPGGGSGNTIYF
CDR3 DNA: TGCGCCAGCCATCCCGGGGGAGGCTCTGGAAACACCATATATTTT

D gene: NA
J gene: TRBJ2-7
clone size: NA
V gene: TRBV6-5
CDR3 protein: CASSYTDTSYEQYF
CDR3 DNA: TGTGCCAGCAGTTACACGGACACCTCCTACGAGCAGTACTTC

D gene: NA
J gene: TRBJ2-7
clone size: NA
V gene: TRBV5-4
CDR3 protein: CASSLALEQYF
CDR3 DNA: TGTGCCAGCAGCTTGGCCCTCGAGCAGTACTTC

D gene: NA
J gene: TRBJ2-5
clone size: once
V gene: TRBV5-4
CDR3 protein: CASSLASQETQYF
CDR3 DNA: TGTGCCAGCAGCTTGGCCAGCCAAGAGACCCAGTACTTC

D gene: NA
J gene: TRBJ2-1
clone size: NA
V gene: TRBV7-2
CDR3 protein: CASSSWGGATPREQFF
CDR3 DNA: TGTGCCAGCAGCTCGTGGGGGGGGGCGACCCCCAGGGAGCAGTTCTTC

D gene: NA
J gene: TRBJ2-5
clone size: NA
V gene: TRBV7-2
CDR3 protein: CASSLGGVLETQYF
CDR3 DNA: TGTGCCAGCAGCTTAGGCGGGGTTCTCGAGACCCAGTACTTC

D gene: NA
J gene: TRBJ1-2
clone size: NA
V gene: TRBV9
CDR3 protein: CASSVGGANYGYTF
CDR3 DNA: TGTGCCAGCAGCGTAGGGGGGGCTAACTATGGCTACACCTTC

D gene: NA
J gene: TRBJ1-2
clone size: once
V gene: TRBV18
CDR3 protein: CASSVSGPNYGYTF
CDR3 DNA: TGTGCCAGCTCAGTCTCAGGGCCAAACTATGGCTACACCTTC

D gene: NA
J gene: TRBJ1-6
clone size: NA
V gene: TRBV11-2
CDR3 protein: CASSAFVGGADSPLHF
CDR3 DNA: TGTGCCAGCAGCGCGTTCGTGGGAGGGGCTGATTCACCCCTCCACTTT

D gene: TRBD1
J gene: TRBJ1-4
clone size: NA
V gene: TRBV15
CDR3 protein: CATSRRTGALNEKLFF
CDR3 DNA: TGTGCCACCAGCAGAAGGACAGGGGCCCTCAATGAAAAACTGTTTTTT

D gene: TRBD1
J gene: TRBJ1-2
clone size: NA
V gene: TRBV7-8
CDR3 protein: CASSLARQGAYGYTF
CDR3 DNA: TGTGCCAGCAGCTTAGCCAGACAGGGGGCTTATGGCTACACCTTC

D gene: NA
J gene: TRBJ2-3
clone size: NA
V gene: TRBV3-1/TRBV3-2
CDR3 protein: CASSQGPGTTDTQYF
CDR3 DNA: TGTGCCAGCAGCCAAGGTCCGGGAACCACAGATACGCAGTATTTT

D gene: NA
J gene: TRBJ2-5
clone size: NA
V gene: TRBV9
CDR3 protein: CASSVVAGRKETQYF
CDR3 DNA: TGTGCCAGCAGCGTAGTCGCGGGGAGAAAAGAGACCCAGTACTTC